Listed below are T cell receptor beta chains from one sample, sequenced in a study of cytomegalovirus exposure and HLA in healthy donors. Sequenced by immunoSEQ multiplex PCR; TCRdb stores in-frame clones only, minus some. The repertoire table contains 150,000 to 200,000 clones. Sequenced material: PBMCs. The receptors shown here come from a woman aged 18-29 years in good health and CMV-seropositive. The CDR3 runs from the conserved cysteine through the conserved F or W. A D gene is named only where the DNA matches it firmly.

length,V,J,D,DNA,CDR3
16,TRBV7-2,TRBJ1-6,-,TGTGCCAGCAGCTTCGGGATAAGCTCCTATAATTCACCCCTCCACTTT,CASSFGISSYNSPLHF
15,TRBV5-4,TRBJ2-2,-,TGTGCCAGCAGCTTTCTACAGGGGAACACCGGGGAGCTGTTTTTT,CASSFLQGNTGELFF
14,TRBV5-4,TRBJ2-7,TRBD1,TGTGCCAGCAGCTCGGCGACAGGGCCGGACGAGCAGTACTTC,CASSSATGPDEQYF
14,TRBV27,TRBJ2-7,TRBD1,TGTGCCAGCAGTTTGGACAGGGGGTCGGTTGAGCAGTACTTC,CASSLDRGSVEQYF
17,TRBV12-5,TRBJ2-2,TRBD2,TGTGCTAGTGGTTTGGTACGGGTTAGCGGGATTGCCGGGGAGCTGTTTTTT,CASGLVRVSGIAGELFF
16,TRBV21-1,TRBJ2-3,-,TGTGCCAGCGGACTGTCGACTAGTTCCTCCACAGATACGCAGTATTTT,CASGLSTSSSTDTQYF
18,TRBV15,TRBJ2-7,-,TGTGCCACCAGCAGAGAAATGATTAGGCGCAGCGCCCGGGACGAGCAGTACTTC,CATSREMIRRSARDEQYF
18,TRBV29-1,TRBJ2-7,-,TGCAGCGTTCTACAGGGGACACCAACCCAGCGGGCGCTCTACGAGCAGTACTTC,CSVLQGTPTQRALYEQYF
15,TRBV25-1,TRBJ1-4,TRBD1,TGTGCCAGCAGTAGATCGACAGGGGGGAATGAAAAACTGTTTTTT,CASSRSTGGNEKLFF
13,TRBV18,TRBJ2-2,-,TGTGCCAGCTCAGAGGTGGACACCGGGGAGCTGTTTTTT,CASSEVDTGELFF
16,TRBV19,TRBJ2-2,TRBD2,TGTGCCAGTAGTATAGTACCTAGCGGGAGCCCCGGGGAGCTGTTTTTT,CASSIVPSGSPGELFF
14,TRBV19,TRBJ1-5,-,TGTGCCAGTACCGAGGGCCTTAAAAGTCAGCCCCAGCATTTT,CASTEGLKSQPQHF
16,TRBV13,TRBJ1-1,TRBD1,TGTGCCAGCAGCCGATTACCGACAGGGGGGGGCACTGAAGCTTTCTTT,CASSRLPTGGGTEAFF
16,TRBV4-1,TRBJ1-1,TRBD1,TGCGCCAGCAGCAAAGGACCCGGGACAGGGAGCACTGAAGCTTTCTTT,CASSKGPGTGSTEAFF
13,TRBV29-1,TRBJ1-1,-,TGCAGCGTGAATCAGGGGCGCGGTACTGAAGCTTTCTTT,CSVNQGRGTEAFF
14,TRBV6-5,TRBJ2-2,-,TGTGCCAGCAGTAAGACAGTGAACACCGGGGAGCTGTTTTTT,CASSKTVNTGELFF
14,TRBV9,TRBJ1-2,TRBD1,TGTGCCAGCAGCGGGACGACAGGGTCCTATGGCTACACCTTC,CASSGTTGSYGYTF
16,TRBV6-5,TRBJ2-7,TRBD1,TGTGCCAGCAGTTACCGACCGGGACAGGGGGTATACGAGCAGTACTTC,CASSYRPGQGVYEQYF
14,TRBV19,TRBJ1-6,-,TGTGCCAGTAGTATAACGGGGGTGCACTCACCCCTCCACTTT,CASSITGVHSPLHF
14,TRBV2,TRBJ1-1,TRBD1,TGTGCCAGCAGTCGACAGGGTGAGAACACTGAAGCTTTCTTT,CASSRQGENTEAFF
14,TRBV6-6,TRBJ2-7,-,TGTGCCAGCAGTTACTCGGGAGAGTCCTACGAGCAGTACTTC,CASSYSGESYEQYF
12,TRBV13,TRBJ2-5,TRBD1,TGTGCCAGCAGGAGGGACAGTCTAGAGCAGTACTTC,CASRRDSLEQYF
15,TRBV7-9,TRBJ1-1,-,TGTGCCAGCAGCTTATCCCCCGGGGGGAACACTGAAGCTTTCTTT,CASSLSPGGNTEAFF
16,TRBV7-8,TRBJ2-3,TRBD2,TGTGCCAGCAGTTTCCGAGCGGGGTTAAGCACAGATACGCAGTATTTT,CASSFRAGLSTDTQYF
13,TRBV6-1,TRBJ2-1,-,TGTGCCAGCAGCATACAGGGAAAAAATGAGCAGTTCTTC,CASSIQGKNEQFF
14,TRBV27,TRBJ1-1,TRBD1,TGTGCCAGCACCCGCGAAGGGGGCGTCACTGAAGCTTTCTTT,CASTREGGVTEAFF
13,TRBV7-6,TRBJ2-7,TRBD2,TGTGCCAGCAGTTCCGGGACTAGCTACGAGCAGTACTTC,CASSSGTSYEQYF
15,TRBV15,TRBJ2-7,-,TGTGCCACCAGCAGCAAGATAGGGACTTCCTACGAGCAGTACTTC,CATSSKIGTSYEQYF
14,TRBV29-1,TRBJ1-2,TRBD1,TGCAGCGTTGACGGACAGGGGAATAACTATGGCTACACCTTC,CSVDGQGNNYGYTF